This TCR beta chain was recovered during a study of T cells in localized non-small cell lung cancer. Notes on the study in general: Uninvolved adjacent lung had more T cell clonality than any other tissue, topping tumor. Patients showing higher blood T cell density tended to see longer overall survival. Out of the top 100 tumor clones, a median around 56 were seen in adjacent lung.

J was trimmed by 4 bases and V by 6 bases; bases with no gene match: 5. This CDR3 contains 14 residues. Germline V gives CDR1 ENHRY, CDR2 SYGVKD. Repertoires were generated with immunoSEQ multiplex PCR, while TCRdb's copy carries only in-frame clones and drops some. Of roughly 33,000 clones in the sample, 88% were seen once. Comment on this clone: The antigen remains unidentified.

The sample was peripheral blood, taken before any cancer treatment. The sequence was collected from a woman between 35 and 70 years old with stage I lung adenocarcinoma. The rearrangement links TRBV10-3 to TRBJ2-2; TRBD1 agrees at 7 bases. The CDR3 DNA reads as TGTGCCATCAGCAAACAGGGGACCACCGGGGAGCTGTTTTTT. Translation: CAISKQGTTGELFF.